The clone carrying this T cell receptor (beta chain) was seen more than once but under ten times. TCRdb reprocessed the 5' RACE reads via MiXCR and lists one record per CDR3 protein. The repertoire holds roughly 43,000 distinct CDR3 sequences, less than 30% seen once, with approximately 4.4% in the top ten. The sample originates from a study of early T cells in non-severe SARS-CoV-2 infection. CDR3 length equals 14 residues. With 3 bases removed from V and 0 bases from J, the gap between germline ends came to 7 bases. CDR1 SGHRS and CDR2 YFSETQ come from the germline V gene. Specimen: whole blood, collected at baseline. The genes are TRBV5-1 and TRBJ1-3; no firm D call. The clonotype was recovered from an adult who was a healthcare worker with PCR-confirmed SARS-CoV-2 infection or an uninfected control (not recorded which). The CDR3 loop is CASSSRDSGNTIYF. CDR3 DNA: TGCGCCAGCAGCTCAAGGGACTCTGGAAACACCATATATTTT.